Below are 18 T cell receptor beta chains sequenced from a single sample in a study of T cell changes during pregnancy in multiple sclerosis. Clones were read by immunoSEQ multiplex PCR, and TCRdb kept only the in-frame ones, dropping some. The table lists roughly 15,000 clones, just under 85% of them singletons, with less than 12% in the top ten. The source material was CD8+ T cells from peripheral blood mononuclear cells, sampled in the second trimester of pregnancy. Receptor source: a female donor in good health, enrolled as a control in a pregnancy study.

V gene TRBV30 combines with J gene TRBJ2-2; no clear D. Trimming shortened V by 2 bases and J by 8 bases, and 9 bases separated the two germline ends. Germline-derived CDR1 and CDR2 are GTSNPN and SVGIG (reference sequence). There are 12 residues in the CDR3. This CDR3 reads CAWSPPSGELFF. The CDR3 DNA is TGTGCCTGGAGTCCCCCGTCGGGGGAGCTGTTTTTT.

The rearrangement uses TRBV5-4 and TRBJ1-2, with a tentative D call TRBD1 (6 bases). CDR1 and CDR2 (germline): SGHNT, YYREEE (reference sequence). The V gene lost 0 bases and the J gene lost 2 bases, with 17 bases spanning the gap. CDR3 length: 17 amino acids. The CDR3, as DNA: TGTGCCAGCAGCTTGGGGACCCCCAGGGGTGCGAACTATGGCTACACCTTC. Translated: CASSLGTPRGANYGYTF.

The chain uses TRBV28 and TRBJ1-2, with 7 positions matching TRBD1. Losses at the gene ends were 4 bases for V and 2 bases for J; bases not matched to a gene: 4. The CDR3 is made up of 14 amino acids. Germline CDR1 MDHEN, CDR2 SYDVKM. The DNA of the CDR3 is TGTGCCAGCAGTTCCACAGGGGTAAACTATGGCTACACCTTC. Translated, it gives CASSSTGVNYGYTF.

The chain employs TRBV9 and TRBJ2-2, with 7 nucleotides matching TRBD1. CDR1 SGDLS and CDR2 YYNGEE come from the germline V gene. With V trimmed by 4 bases and J by 3 bases, 9 bases remained unmatched. This CDR3 has 16 amino acids. DNA for the CDR3: TGTGCCAGCAGCCCCCCGGGACAGCAGTACACCGGGGAGCTGTTTTTT. Its protein is CASSPPGQQYTGELFF.

The count of this clone is one. The V call is TRBV4-3, the J call TRBJ2-2; D is unclear. Trimming cost V 0 bases and J 9 bases, with 11 bases left between them. Germline CDR1 and CDR2: LGHNA and YSLEER. The CDR3 contains 14 residues. CDR3 in amino acids: CASSQEYGPRELFF. CDR3 bases: TGCGCCAGCAGCCAAGAATATGGGCCCCGGGAGCTGTTTTTT.

This rearrangement joins TRBV7-9 to TRBJ2-7; no definite D call. V was pared by 0 bases and J by 8 bases, with 11 bases between. The CDR3 covers 13 residues. Germline loops: CDR1 SEHNR, CDR2 FQNEAQ (reference sequence). CDR3 loop: CASSLASYYKQYF. The CDR3 nucleotides read TGTGCCAGCAGCTTAGCTTCCTACTATAAGCAGTACTTC. The full variable domain, completed using reference TRBV7-9 and TRBJ2-7, is DTGVSQNPRHKITKRGQNVTFRCDPISEHNRLYWYRQTLGQGPEFLTYFQNEAQLEKSRLLSDRFSAERPKGSFSTLEIQRTEQGDSAMYLCASSLASYYKQYFGPGTRLTVT.

The V and J genes are TRBV9 and TRBJ2-2, with 8 bases that match TRBD1. J was trimmed by 6 bases and V by 3 bases; bases with no gene match: 7. Germline V gene sequence: CDR1 SGDLS, CDR2 YYNGEE. The CDR3 sequence is 15 residues long. Here the CDR3 DNA reads TGTGCCAGCAGCGCCCGGACAGGGCGCCCCGGGGAGCTGTTTTTT. Its protein product is CASSARTGRPGELFF.

This rearrangement joins TRBV6-5 to TRBJ2-3, with D perhaps matching TRBD1 (6 bases). This CDR3 spans 16 amino acids. Trimming left V 3 bases short and J 1 base short, with 14 bases between. Germline CDR1 MNHEY, CDR2 SVGAGI. The CDR3 coding sequence is TGTGCCAGCAGTTATGGGGACACTCAACGCACAGATACGCAGTATTTT. Amino acid sequence: CASSYGDTQRTDTQYF.

This clone has more than one count but fewer than ten. This chain joins TRBV4-3 and TRBJ2-7, with TRBD1 matching 10 bases. The V segment lost 2 bases and the J segment 3 bases; nucleotides outside the gene matches: 7. The germline V gene encodes CDR1 LGHNA and CDR2 YSLEER. CDR3 length equals 16 residues. The CDR3 coding sequence is TGCGCCAGCAGCCAACATGCCGGGACAGGGGACTACGAGCAGTACTTC. Amino acid sequence: CASSQHAGTGDYEQYF.

This sequence joins TRBV30 and TRBJ1-2, with 11 bases matching TRBD1. Germline-derived CDR1 and CDR2 are GTSNPN and SVGIG (reference sequence). The ends lost 4 bases at V and 6 bases at J; junction bases unmatched: 10. The CDR3 totals 15 residues. CDR3 sequence (DNA): TGTGCCTGGACCCCGGGGACAGGGGGAAGGGATGGCTACACCTTC. This gives the protein CAWTPGTGGRDGYTF.

The rearrangement joins TRBV6-1 to TRBJ2-7; TRBD1 is a possible D gene (7 bases). The V and J ends lost 0 bases and 3 bases respectively, with 12 bases between them. Germline loops: CDR1 MNHNS, CDR2 SASEGT. The CDR3 has 15 residues. The CDR3 loop is CASSEAEGANYEQYF. The CDR3 region has the DNA TGTGCCAGCAGTGAAGCGGAGGGGGCCAACTACGAGCAGTACTTC.

This clone was seen a few times. The J gene is TRBJ2-5, the V gene TRBV4-3; 12 nucleotides match TRBD2. V shed 4 bases and J 5 bases; nucleotides not matched to a gene: 8. Germline lookup yields CDR1 LGHNA and CDR2 YSLEER. This CDR3 comprises 16 residues. For the CDR3, the DNA is TGCGCCAGCAGCCGCCGACTAGCGGGGGTGAGGGAGACCCAGTACTTC. As protein: CASSRRLAGVRETQYF.

The genes are TRBV14 and TRBJ2-3; D perhaps matches TRBD2 (7 bases). Germline-derived CDR1 and CDR2 are SGHDN and FVKESK. The length of the CDR3 is 16 residues. Trimming removed 1 base from V and 4 bases from J, with 15 bases in between. The CDR3 DNA sequence: TGTGCCAGCAGCCAAGTCGAAGGGGGGGCCGCAGATACGCAGTATTTT. Its translation is CASSQVEGGAADTQYF. Full variable domain (missing parts from reference TRBV14 and TRBJ2-3): EAGVTQFPSHSVIEKGQTVTLRCDPISGHDNLYWYRRVMGKEIKFLLHFVKESKQDESGMPNNRFLAERTGGTYSTLKVQPAELEDSGVYFCASSQVEGGAADTQYFGPGTRLTVL.

CDR3 DNA: TGTGCCAGCAGCCCATTCCGGGCGGGGGGTAACACCGGGGAGCTGTTTTTT. This gives the protein CASSPFRAGGNTGELFF. The chain is built from TRBV7-9 and TRBJ2-2, with 8 bases matching TRBD2. The CDR3 is 17 residues long. V lost 5 bases to trimming and J lost 2 bases; unmatched junction nucleotides: 10. CDR1 SEHNR and CDR2 FQNEAQ come from the germline V gene (reference sequence).

V and J are TRBV30 and TRBJ1-5; D unresolved. This CDR3 is 14 amino acids long. The V end lost 0 bases, the J end lost 2 bases, and 8 bases lay between the germline ends. The germline V gene has CDR1 GTSNPN and CDR2 SVGIG (reference sequence). This chain's CDR3 is CAWSVGRGNQPQHF. DNA of the CDR3: TGTGCCTGGAGTGTGGGGAGAGGCAATCAGCCCCAGCATTTT.

The V gene is TRBV4-3, the J gene TRBJ2-3; TRBD1 might be the D (6 bases). The CDR3 is 15 residues long. In germline, CDR1 is LGHNA, CDR2 YSLEER. V was shortened by 0 bases and J by 0 bases, with 7 bases between the two germline ends. CDR3 residues: CASSQDGQSTDTQYF. The DNA of the CDR3 is TGCGCCAGCAGCCAAGATGGACAGAGCACAGATACGCAGTATTTT.

The rearrangement links TRBV27 to TRBJ2-7, with 13 bases identical to TRBD2. Germline V gene lookup returns CDR1 MNHEY and CDR2 SMNVEV (reference sequence). After removal of 6 bases from V and 3 bases from J, the junction contained 5 bases not matched to a gene. The CDR3 loop spans 15 amino acids. CDR3 region: CASRGGTSGIYEQYF. The CDR3 coding sequence is TGTGCCAGCAGAGGCGGGACTAGCGGGATCTACGAGCAGTACTTC.

This rearrangement joins TRBV7-9 to TRBJ1-2; the D is unclear. Germline lookup yields CDR1 SEHNR and CDR2 FQNEAQ (reference sequence). The CDR3 totals 13 residues. V lost 5 bases and J lost 8, with 15 bases in between. The CDR3 region is CASSAGGSWGYTF. The CDR3 region has the DNA TGTGCCAGCAGCGCCGGAGGTTCGTGGGGCTACACCTTC.